These 31 T cell receptor beta chains were all obtained from the same sample, sequenced in a study of cytomegalovirus exposure and HLA in healthy donors. The primer mix had 60 Vbeta and 13 Jbeta primers. TCRdb's table, derived via immunoSEQ multiplex PCR, lists solely in-frame clones and lacks some. The sample lists 150,000 to 200,000 clones, over 60% seen once, with approximately 0.99% in the top ten. Sequencing input: PBMCs. Receptors were obtained from a middle-aged woman in good health and CMV-seronegative.

Concerning this clone itself: At one boundary the junction diverges from the germline segment, which might be a read error. This chain connects TRBV7-7 to TRBJ2-5, with 12 bases that match TRBD1. Germline values: CDR1 SSHAT, CDR2 FNYEAQ (reference sequence). The CDR3 spans 16 residues. CDR3 nucleotide sequence: TGTGCTAGCAGCTCTACCGGGACAGGGGGCCCGGAGACCCAGTACTTC. Its protein product is CASSSTGTGGPETQYF.

CDR3 in DNA: TGTGCTAGTGGTTTGGCTGGGACAGGGGCCTTAGGAAAACTGTTTTTT. Protein product: CASGLAGTGALGKLFF. J is TRBJ1-4 and V is TRBV12-5; TRBD1 matches at 10 bases. V dropped 1 base and J dropped 10; count of bases not matched to a gene: 9. The CDR3 is 16 residues long. The germline CDR1 and CDR2 sequences are LGHNT and FRNRAP.

The rearrangement joins TRBV5-1 to TRBJ2-1; TRBD1 is a possible D gene (6 bases). CDR1 and CDR2 (germline): SGHRS, YFSETQ. This CDR3 has 16 residues. Between the trimmed V and J ends, which lost 4 bases and 3 bases, there was a span of 17 bases. The CDR3 nucleotides are TGCGCCAGCAGCCCGACAGTCCCAGGGGTCTACAATGAGCAGTTCTTC. Translating it yields CASSPTVPGVYNEQFF.

The chain is built from TRBV14 and TRBJ2-1; a possible D gene is TRBD1 (5 bases). Germline values: CDR1 SGHDN, CDR2 FVKESK. V was clipped by 3 bases and J by 2 bases, with 5 bases between them. CDR3 length: 13 residues. In nucleotides, the CDR3 is TGTGCCAGCAGCCAGACAGCCTACAATGAGCAGTTCTTC. This sequence encodes CASSQTAYNEQFF. The full variable domain, with the rest looked up from reference TRBV14 and TRBJ2-1, is EAGVTQFPSHSVIEKGQTVTLRCDPISGHDNLYWYRRVMGKEIKFLLHFVKESKQDESGMPNNRFLAERTGGTYSTLKVQPAELEDSGVYFCASSQTAYNEQFFGPGTRLTVL.

This clone has just a few counts. The CDR3 region has the DNA TGTGCCAGCAGTTATAGGGGTCGGGAGACCCAGTACTTC. This encodes CASSYRGRETQYF. J is TRBJ2-5 and V is TRBV6-5, with a tentative D call TRBD1 (5 bases). The CDR3 has 13 residues. The ends were cut back, 3 bases at V and 5 bases at J, with 10 bases in the middle. CDR1 and CDR2 (germline): MNHEY, SVGAGI.

The CDR3 loop is CASSTQGATYNEQFF. CDR3 nucleotides: TGTGCCAGCAGTACACAGGGGGCAACCTACAATGAGCAGTTCTTC. J is TRBJ2-1 and V is TRBV2, with 9 positions matching TRBD1. V lost 5 bases and J lost 2; bases outside the gene matches: 4. Looked up from germline, CDR1 is SNHLY and CDR2 is FYNNEI. The CDR3 covers 15 residues.

The chain recombines TRBV11-2 with TRBJ2-7; tentative D call: TRBD2 (6 bases). Per germline, CDR1 SGHAT and CDR2 FQNNGV. V lost 1 base and J 5 bases, leaving 9 bases between the germline ends. The CDR3 consists of 13 residues. Here the CDR3 DNA reads TGTGCCAGCAGCTTAGGGGGAGGAAACGAGCAGTACTTC. Its translation: CASSLGGGNEQYF.

The chain links TRBV5-1 to TRBJ2-5; the match to TRBD2 covers 9 bases. This CDR3 contains 16 residues. Trimming cost V 0 bases and J 4 bases; bases outside gene matches: 7. The germline V gene encodes CDR1 SGHRS and CDR2 YFSETQ. The CDR3 region has the DNA TGCGCCAGCAGCTTGGAAGTAGCGGGAGAGCGAGAGACCCAGTACTTC. Protein product: CASSLEVAGERETQYF.

V usage is TRBV15 and J usage is TRBJ1-4; D unresolved. The CDR3 sequence is 15 residues long. Germline CDR1 is LNHNV and CDR2 is YYDKDF (reference sequence). Trimming took 7 bases from V and 0 from J, leaving 12 bases between them. The DNA of the CDR3 is TGTGCCACCAACAAAGGGAGCGCAACTAATGAAAAACTGTTTTTT. It translates to CATNKGSATNEKLFF.

The chain has TRBV28 and TRBJ1-2; 7 bases fit TRBD1. The CDR3 contains 15 residues. Germline-derived CDR1 and CDR2 are MDHEN and SYDVKM. The V segment lost 7 bases and the J segment 8 bases; nucleotides outside the gene matches: 16. CDR3 DNA: TGTGCCAGCACCCTGATAACAGGGGTCCGGGGGGGCTACACCTTC. It is translated as CASTLITGVRGGYTF.

The chain combines TRBV5-6 with TRBJ1-1; tentatively, D is TRBD1 (6 bases). The CDR3 extends over 14 amino acids. Germline CDR1 SGHDT, CDR2 YYEEEE. Trimming removed 2 bases from V and 5 bases from J, with 13 bases in between. This CDR3 is CASSFTGTWTEAFF. CDR3 bases: TGTGCCAGCAGCTTTACAGGGACGTGGACTGAAGCTTTCTTT. The variable domain in full, completed from reference TRBV5-6 and TRBJ1-1, reads DAGVTQSPTHLIKTRGQQVTLRCSPKSGHDTVSWYQQALGQGPQFIFQYYEEEERQRGNFPDRFSGHQFPNYSSELNVNALLLGDSALYLCASSFTGTWTEAFFGQGTRLTVV.

The rearrangement uses TRBV2 and TRBJ1-4; D is possibly TRBD1 (5 bases). Trimming stripped 7 bases from V and 4 bases from J, with 22 bases between. The germline gives CDR1 SNHLY, CDR2 FYNNEI. The CDR3 is 17 residues long. The CDR3 sequence: CASTKGQGLRVNEKLFF. CDR3 DNA sequence: TGTGCCAGCACCAAGGGCCAGGGACTGCGTGTTAATGAAAAACTGTTTTTT.

Here the CDR3 reads CASRAEESTDTQYF. The CDR3 nucleotides read TGTGCCAGTAGGGCTGAGGAGAGCACAGATACGCAGTATTTT. The V gene is TRBV19, the J gene TRBJ2-3; D unclear. Germline V CDR1 and CDR2: LNHDA, SQIVND (reference sequence). The CDR3 has 14 amino acids. Deletions cut 6 bases from V and 0 bases from J, with 10 bases between.

This chain uses TRBV30 with TRBJ1-3; 8 bases fit TRBD1. Germline assignment: CDR1 GTSNPN and CDR2 SVGIG (reference sequence). The CDR3 sequence is 13 residues long. J was trimmed by 4 bases and V by 5 bases; bases with no gene match: 4. CDR3 bases: TGTGCCTGGGGACAGGGTGGAGGAAACACCATATATTTT. It codes for CAWGQGGGNTIYF.

This clone was counted between two and nine times. The CDR3 region is CACRTAPQMNTGELFF. In DNA, the CDR3 is TGTGCCTGTAGAACAGCTCCCCAAATGAACACCGGGGAGCTGTTTTTT. The rearrangement links TRBV30 to TRBJ2-2; D is unresolved. Trimming removed 6 bases from V and 1 base from J, with 18 bases in between. The CDR3 totals 16 residues. Germline V gene lookup returns CDR1 GTSNPN and CDR2 SVGIG (reference sequence).

The J gene is TRBJ2-7, the V gene TRBV13; D gene ambiguous. The CDR3 is 13 amino acids. Trimming left V 4 bases short and J 7 bases short, with 14 bases between. CDR1 PRHDT and CDR2 FYEKMQ come from the germline V gene (reference sequence). The CDR3 DNA is TGTGCCAGCAGCTCGCGGACCTACGGGGAGCAGTACGTC. Translation gives CASSSRTYGEQYV.

In DNA, the CDR3 is TGTGCCAGCAGCCGACTGGCGGGAGATCCCTACGAGCAGTACTTC. Translation gives CASSRLAGDPYEQYF. This chain links TRBV11-3 with TRBJ2-7, with 7 bases aligning to TRBD2. Germline CDR1 and CDR2: SGHNT and YENEEA. The J segment lost 2 bases and the V segment lost 5 bases, leaving 9 bases of the junction unmatched. The CDR3 is 15 residues long. Full variable domain (remainder filled in from reference TRBV11-3 and TRBJ2-7): EAGVVQSPRYKIIEKKQPVAFWCNPISGHNTLYWYLQNLGQGPELLIRYENEEAVDDSQLPKDRFSAERLKGVDSTLKIQPAELGDSAVYLCASSRLAGDPYEQYFGPGTRLTVT.

The rearrangement joins TRBV18 to TRBJ2-1; unclear D gene. Germline CDR1 and CDR2: KGHSH and LQKENI. The CDR3 contains 12 residues. V dropped 3 bases and J dropped 3 bases, with 3 bases sitting between them. CDR3 amino acids: CASSPLYNEQFF. The CDR3 DNA is TGTGCCAGCTCACCCCTCTACAATGAGCAGTTCTTC.

This clone was seen once. The chain carries TRBV7-3 and TRBJ1-3; unclear D gene. Looked up from germline, CDR1 is SGHTA and CDR2 is FQGTGA. The CDR3 loop spans 14 amino acids. Trimming pared 5 bases from V and 9 bases from J, leaving 17 bases between. CDR3 in amino acids: CASSPDPGFSTIYF. The CDR3 nucleotides are TGTGCCAGCAGCCCCGACCCGGGTTTTAGCACCATATATTTT.

The chain is built from TRBV18 and TRBJ2-1; D perhaps matches TRBD2 (6 bases). CDR1 and CDR2 (germline): KGHSH, LQKENI. The CDR3 consists of 14 residues. Trimming stripped 6 bases from V and 6 bases from J, with 15 bases between. The CDR3 loop reads CASSPPSGVNEQFF. CDR3 sequence (DNA): TGTGCCAGCTCCCCGCCCTCGGGAGTCAATGAGCAGTTCTTC.

V gene TRBV29-1 combines with J gene TRBJ2-5; a possible D gene is TRBD1 (6 bases). The CDR3 has 13 amino acids. Germline V gene lookup returns CDR1 SQVTM and CDR2 ANQGSEA. V lost 4 bases, J lost 5 bases, and 14 bases lay in between. CDR3: CSVAQGTGETQYF. The CDR3 DNA follows: TGCAGCGTTGCTCAGGGGACGGGTGAGACCCAGTACTTC. The full variable domain, in which reference TRBV29-1 and TRBJ2-5 provide the parts outside the CDR3, is SAVISQKPSRDICQRGTSLTIQCQVDSQVTMMFWYRQQPGQSLTLIATANQGSEATYESGFVIDKFPISRPNLTFSTLTVSNMSPEDSSIYLCSVAQGTGETQYFGPGTRLLVL.

This chain links TRBV19 with TRBJ2-3; 10 bases fit TRBD2. The CDR3 spans 16 residues. V was pared by 4 bases and J by 4 bases, with 8 bases of the junction left unmatched. Germline lookup yields CDR1 LNHDA and CDR2 SQIVND (reference sequence). As DNA, the CDR3 is TGTGCCAGTAGTACGGGAACCGGGACTAGCGCAGATACGCAGTATTTT. It specifies CASSTGTGTSADTQYF. Full variable domain (missing parts from reference TRBV19 and TRBJ2-3): DGGITQSPKYLFRKEGQNVTLSCEQNLNHDAMYWYRQDPGQGLRLIYYSQIVNDFQKGDIAEGYSVSREKKESFPLTVTSAQKNPTAFYLCASSTGTGTSADTQYFGPGTRLTVL.

V and J are TRBV12-2 and TRBJ2-7; TRBD2 is taken as the D call from the table, unchecked against the DNA. TRBV12-2 has pseudogene status. The CDR3 is made up of 15 amino acids. The CDR3 bases are TGTGCAAGTCGCCCCCGGGCGAGCGGGATATACGAGCAGTACGTC. It yields the protein CASRPRASGIYEQYV.

The chain recombines TRBV7-9 with TRBJ2-5; 10 positions agree with TRBD1. Looked up from germline, CDR1 is SEHNR and CDR2 is FQNEAQ (reference sequence). The CDR3 is made up of 16 amino acids. V shed 4 bases and J 4 bases; nucleotides not matched to a gene: 9. CDR3 coding DNA: TGTGCCAGCAGCTCCAGGGACAGGGGATTGGGAGAGACCCAGTACTTC. Its translation is CASSSRDRGLGETQYF.

The rearrangement joins TRBV9 to TRBJ1-1; no definite D call. The CDR3 consists of 15 residues. From germline, CDR1 is SGDLS and CDR2 YYNGEE. The ends were cut back, 3 bases at V and 6 bases at J, with 18 bases in the middle. CDR3 amino acids: CASSADPSGLAEAFF. The CDR3 DNA follows: TGTGCCAGCAGCGCTGACCCTTCAGGATTGGCTGAAGCTTTCTTT.

This chain connects TRBV5-1 to TRBJ2-1, with 10 bases aligning to TRBD1. The CDR3 runs 13 residues. Trimming cost V 6 bases and J 7 bases; bases outside gene matches: 4. From germline, CDR1 is SGHRS and CDR2 YFSETQ. CDR3 sequence: CASTGQGSNEQFF. The CDR3 DNA sequence: TGCGCCAGCACGGGACAGGGGAGTAATGAGCAGTTCTTC.

The rearrangement joins TRBV10-3 to TRBJ1-2; 7 bases are a match to TRBD1. Trimming cost V 5 bases and J 3 bases; bases outside gene matches: 3. Germline lookup yields CDR1 ENHRY and CDR2 SYGVKD. The CDR3 contains 13 residues. The CDR3 DNA is TGTGCCATCAGTTTCACAGGGGACTATGGCTACACCTTC. It encodes CAISFTGDYGYTF.

The count of this clone is one. The chain carries TRBV30 and TRBJ2-1, with 10 bases aligning to TRBD2. Per germline, CDR1 GTSNPN and CDR2 SVGIG (reference sequence). V was pared by 0 bases and J by 12 bases, with 17 bases of the junction left unmatched. This CDR3 contains 17 residues. CDR3 loop: CAWSVPPAGGPRSMQFF. As DNA, the CDR3 is TGTGCCTGGAGTGTACCCCCAGCGGGAGGGCCCAGGAGTATGCAGTTCTTC.

The chain couples TRBV9 to TRBJ2-3; TRBD2 matches 12 bases. CDR1 is SGDLS and CDR2 is YYNGEE in the germline V gene. Germline trimming cut 0 bases from V and 3 bases from J; bases unmatched to any gene: 8. This CDR3 spans 18 amino acids. CDR3 nucleotide sequence: TGTGCCAGCAGCGTAGCTACGACTAGCGGGAGTAGGACAGATACGCAGTATTTT. This gives the protein CASSVATTSGSRTDTQYF.

The V gene is TRBV30, the J gene TRBJ1-2; maybe TRBD1 (6 bases). V was pared by 4 bases and J by 7 bases, with 16 bases between. CDR1 is GTSNPN and CDR2 is SVGIG in the germline V gene (reference sequence). The CDR3 covers 13 residues. The CDR3 DNA is TGTGCCTGGATTAAGGCGACACAGGGTGGCTACACCTTC. Translating it yields CAWIKATQGGYTF.

The CDR3 is CASSSGTSGSYEQYV. The CDR3 DNA reads as TGTGCCAGCAGCTCCGGGACTAGCGGGTCATACGAGCAGTACGTC. The genes are TRBV7-6 and TRBJ2-7; 12 bases line up with TRBD2. The J segment lost 4 bases and the V segment lost 4 bases, leaving 5 bases of the junction unmatched. The CDR3 is 15 amino acids. Germline lookup yields CDR1 SGHVS and CDR2 FNYEAQ.